Following are 24 T cell receptor beta chains from one sample sequenced in a study of CD8 T cells in ankylosing spondylitis. In TCRdb, the 5' RACE reads were re-called with MiXCR into one record per CDR3 protein. The sample has hundreds of thousands of distinct CDR3 sequences, roughly 20% seen once; the top ten hold around 3.2%. The source material was blood, either unsorted or a sorted T cell fraction (not recorded which). All receptors derive from a female donor with ankylosing spondylitis or in good health (not recorded which).

This clonotype was detected only a few times. The chain is built from TRBV20-1 and TRBJ2-3; no clear D. The CDR3 has 14 residues. Trimming took 0 bases from V and 1 from J, leaving 8 bases between them. The germline gives CDR1 DFQATT, CDR2 SNEGSKA (reference sequence). CDR3 sequence: CSARDPKGTDTQYF. The CDR3, as DNA: TGCAGTGCTAGAGATCCAAAGGGCACAGATACGCAGTATTTT.

This clonotype was seen more than once but under ten times. The V call is TRBV6-2 or TRBV6-3, the J call TRBJ1-5; D not certain. This CDR3 has 15 amino acids. Germline V lookup: CDR1 MNHEY, CDR2 SVGEGT. Trimming left V 5 bases short and J 0 bases short, with 11 bases between. The CDR3 region is CASSRTGYSNQPQHF. In DNA, the CDR3 is TGTGCCAGCAGTCGGACGGGTTATAGCAATCAGCCCCAGCATTTT.

This clonotype was detected only a few times. J is TRBJ1-1 and V is TRBV5-1; D is perhaps TRBD1 (5 bases). CDR1 SGHRS and CDR2 YFSETQ come from the germline V gene. The CDR3 is 16 amino acids. V dropped 4 bases and J dropped 0 bases, with 16 bases sitting between them. This chain's CDR3 is CASSLGGGLMNTEAFF. The CDR3 nucleotides read TGCGCCAGCAGCCTCGGGGGGGGGTTGATGAACACTGAAGCTTTCTTT.

V is TRBV9 and J is TRBJ2-3; TRBD2 matches 7 bases. V lost 4 bases to trimming and J lost 5 bases; unmatched junction nucleotides: 7. This CDR3 contains 14 residues. CDR1 is SGDLS and CDR2 is YYNGEE in the germline V gene. Written as DNA, the CDR3 is TGTGCCAGCAGCAAGGGACTATGGGAAGATACGCAGTATTTT. It yields the protein CASSKGLWEDTQYF.

This clonotype was seen a few times. The rearrangement links TRBV5-5 to TRBJ2-5; D is uncertain. The ends were cut back, 1 base at V and 4 bases at J, with 8 bases in the middle. The CDR3 loop spans 13 amino acids. Germline CDR1 SGHKS, CDR2 YYEKEE (reference sequence). CDR3 loop: CASSLLSTETQYF. The CDR3 region has the DNA TGTGCCAGCAGCTTGCTGAGCACAGAGACCCAGTACTTC.

There are a few counts of this clonotype. The chain couples TRBV18 to TRBJ1-5, with a weak D call TRBD1 (6 bases). The CDR3 contains 16 residues. Trimming took 2 bases from V and 4 from J, leaving 15 bases between them. CDR1 is KGHSH, CDR2 LQKENI, per germline. The CDR3 protein is CASSPDRPISNQPQHF. The DNA for the CDR3 is TGTGCCAGCTCACCAGACAGGCCGATTTCAAATCAGCCCCAGCATTTT.

In its sample, this clonotype was seen many times. The rearrangement uses TRBV7-2 and TRBJ2-3; possible D gene TRBD2, 6 bases. The V gene lost 4 bases and the J gene lost 4 bases, with 24 bases spanning the gap. The CDR3 runs to 18 residues. Germline CDR1 reads SGHTA; CDR2 reads FQGNSA. CDR3 loop: CASSSPEPPKGRSDTQYF. The CDR3 bases are TGTGCCAGCAGCTCGCCGGAACCACCTAAAGGGAGGTCAGATACGCAGTATTTT.

DNA for the CDR3: TGTGCCAGCAGAGTGGGACTAGCCTTCAGTCGCAATGAGCAGTTCTTC. It codes for CASRVGLAFSRNEQFF. This chain links TRBV6-2 or TRBV6-3 with TRBJ2-1, with 9 bases matching TRBD2. Per the germline V gene, CDR1 is MNHEY and CDR2 is SVGEGT. CDR3 length: 16 amino acids. V was pared by 6 bases and J by 6 bases, with 12 bases of the junction left unmatched.

A word on this clonotype: A much larger clone differs from this one at a single base, so this may be a read error. CDR3 bases: TGCAGCGTTGACGATGGTCTCTTT. Its translation: CSVDDGLF. The chain is built from TRBV29-1 and TRBJ1-1; D is unresolved. CDR3 length: 8 amino acids. CDR1 and CDR2 from the germline V gene are SQVTM and ANQGSEA. The full variable domain, in which reference TRBV29-1 and TRBJ1-1 provide the parts outside the CDR3, is SAVISQKPSRDICQRGTSLTIQCQVDSQVTMMFWYRQQPGQSLTLIATANQGSEATYESGFVIDKFPISRPNLTFSTLTVSNMSPEDSSIYLCSVDDGLFGQGTRLTVV.

This chain joins TRBV7-2 and TRBJ2-3; TRBD2 might be the D (5 bases). Trimming pared 1 base from V and 4 bases from J, leaving 15 bases between. The germline CDR1 and CDR2 sequences are SGHTA and FQGNSA. The CDR3 is 16 amino acids. CDR3 DNA: TGTGCCAGCAGCTTAGGTTTCACTAGGACCGCAGATACGCAGTATTTT. Translation: CASSLGFTRTADTQYF. Looking up the rest from reference TRBV7-2 and TRBJ2-3 gives the full variable domain: GAGVSQSPSNKVTEKGKDVELRCDPISGHTALYWYRQSLGQGLEFLIYFQGNSAPDKSGLPSDRFSAERTGGSVSTLTIQRTQQEDSAVYLCASSLGFTRTADTQYFGPGTRLTVL.

The chain is built from TRBV12-5 and TRBJ2-1, with 9 bases lining up with TRBD1. The CDR3 spans 13 residues. J gave up 7 bases and V 5 bases, and 3 bases lay outside the gene matches. Per the germline V gene, CDR1 is LGHNT and CDR2 is FRNRAP. The CDR3 loop reads CASGPDRGNEQFF. The CDR3 nucleotides read TGTGCTAGTGGTCCTGACAGGGGGAATGAGCAGTTCTTC.

The rearrangement links TRBV4-2 to TRBJ2-7; D is uncertain. There are 12 residues in the CDR3. The germline V and J ends were trimmed by 1 base and 6 bases, with 7 bases remaining between them. CDR1 and CDR2 from the germline V gene are LGHNA and YNFKEQ. The CDR3 DNA reads as TGTGCCAGCAGCCAAGGTTCCCCCGAGCAGTACTTC. This translates into CASSQGSPEQYF.

The V and J genes are TRBV25-1 and TRBJ2-3; 7 nucleotides line up with TRBD1. Germline CDR1 MGHDK, CDR2 SYGVNS. V shed 4 bases, J shed 2 bases, and the junction held 6 bases outside the gene matches. The CDR3 consists of 15 residues. The CDR3 protein is CASSVRDSYTDTQYF. CDR3 DNA sequence: TGTGCCAGCAGTGTCCGGGACAGCTACACAGATACGCAGTATTTT.

The chain carries TRBV15 and TRBJ1-2; 7 positions match TRBD1. Per germline, CDR1 LNHNV and CDR2 YYDKDF (reference sequence). The CDR3 has 16 amino acids. The V segment lost 1 base and the J segment 5 bases; nucleotides outside the gene matches: 10. CDR3 in DNA: TGTGCCACCAGCAGAGGTGGGGAGGGGGCGCCTTATGGCTACACCTTC. Amino acid sequence: CATSRGGEGAPYGYTF.

The chain links TRBV3-1 to TRBJ2-1; D is unresolved. The germline V gene encodes CDR1 LGHDT and CDR2 YNNKEL (reference sequence). V lost 1 base to trimming and J lost 6 bases, with 13 bases between them. The CDR3 extends over 15 amino acids. The CDR3 is CASSQGSVGGNEQFF. DNA for the CDR3: TGTGCCAGCAGCCAAGGTTCCGTCGGCGGCAATGAGCAGTTCTTC.

The rearrangement links TRBV6-6 to TRBJ2-5; the D call may be TRBD1 or TRBD2 (6 bases each). This CDR3 has 12 amino acids. Trimming cost V 8 bases and J 4 bases, with 11 bases left between them. Germline lookup yields CDR1 MNHNY and CDR2 SVGAGI (reference sequence). CDR3 nucleotides: TGTGCCAGCGGGGGGCAGGGAGAGACCCAGTACTTC. This encodes CASGGQGETQYF.

This clonotype was seen at least ten times. The J gene is TRBJ2-3, the V gene TRBV4-3; possibly TRBD1 or TRBD2 for D (5 bases each). The CDR3 loop spans 13 amino acids. The germline gives CDR1 LGHNA, CDR2 YSLEER. The V and J ends lost 11 bases and 3 bases respectively, with 15 bases between them. CDR3 in amino acids: CASAWGLTDTQYF. The CDR3 region has the DNA TGCGCCTCAGCTTGGGGGTTGACAGATACGCAGTATTTT.

In its sample, this clonotype was seen many times. The chain recombines TRBV12-3 or TRBV12-4 with TRBJ2-6, with no clear D. V dropped 3 bases and J dropped 4 bases, with 10 bases sitting between them. The CDR3 extends over 15 amino acids. CDR3 in amino acids: CASSFPYTGANVLTF. CDR3 nucleotides: TGTGCCAGCAGTTTCCCGTATACCGGGGCCAACGTCCTGACTTTC.

This chain connects TRBV9 to TRBJ2-1; TRBD1 aligns across 10 bases. This CDR3 is built from 15 residues. The junction had 9 bases not matched to a gene; V was cut back by 4 bases and J by 8 bases. CDR1 and CDR2 from the germline V gene are SGDLS and YYNGEE. The CDR3 DNA reads as TGTGCCAGCAGCCCCGGGACAGGGGAGTTGGATGAGCAGTTCTTC. Residues: CASSPGTGELDEQFF.

This clonotype was seen more than once but under ten times. J is TRBJ2-1 and V is TRBV6-5, with D perhaps assigned TRBD1 or TRBD2 (5 bases each). Trimming removed 4 bases from V and 9 bases from J, with 19 bases in between. Germline-derived CDR1 and CDR2 are MNHEY and SVGAGI. CDR3 length: 15 residues. CDR3 nucleotides: TGTGCCAGCAGTTTTGTACGGGACCCGTTCGGTGAGCAGTTCTTC. Protein: CASSFVRDPFGEQFF.

V is TRBV5-5 and J is TRBJ1-2; tentatively, D is TRBD1 (5 bases). From germline, CDR1 is SGHKS and CDR2 YYEKEE (reference sequence). The CDR3 totals 14 residues. Trimming cost V 0 bases and J 7 bases, with 13 bases left between them. CDR3 protein: CASSLARGVSGYTF. The CDR3 DNA reads as TGTGCCAGCAGCTTGGCCCGGGGGGTCTCTGGCTACACCTTC. The full variable domain, completed using reference TRBV5-5 and TRBJ1-2, is DAGVTQSPTHLIKTRGQQVTLRCSPISGHKSVSWYQQVLGQGPQFIFQYYEKEERGRGNFPDRFSARQFPNYSSELNVNALLLGDSALYLCASSLARGVSGYTFGSGTRLTVV.

This clonotype occurred a few times. The chain's CDR3 is CSAPRSYEQYF. DNA for the CDR3: TGCAGTGCTCCTCGGTCCTACGAGCAGTACTTC. The chain couples TRBV20-1 to TRBJ2-7; D ambiguous. CDR1 and CDR2 from the germline V gene are DFQATT and SNEGSKA (reference sequence). The CDR3 covers 11 residues. Trimming removed 5 bases at V and 1 base at J, with 6 bases between.

This clonotype has more than one count but fewer than ten. The rearrangement joins TRBV6-5 to TRBJ2-1, with D possibly being TRBD2 (5 bases). Germline loops: CDR1 MNHEY, CDR2 SVGAGI. Trimming removed 0 bases from V and 6 bases from J, with 15 bases in between. The CDR3 is 16 residues long. As DNA, the CDR3 is TGTGCCAGCAGTTACTCGGAATTAGCGCCAGGCAATGAGCAGTTCTTC. Residues: CASSYSELAPGNEQFF.

The table lists this clonotype with many counts. The chain recombines TRBV29-1 with TRBJ1-2; tentative D call: TRBD1 (5 bases). Trimming removed 4 bases at V and 8 bases at J, with 17 bases between. Germline lookup yields CDR1 SQVTM and CDR2 ANQGSEA. The CDR3 is made up of 13 amino acids. For the CDR3, the DNA is TGCAGCGTTGGTGGGGGGGAAGGGAGCGGCTACACCTTC. Its translation is CSVGGGEGSGYTF.